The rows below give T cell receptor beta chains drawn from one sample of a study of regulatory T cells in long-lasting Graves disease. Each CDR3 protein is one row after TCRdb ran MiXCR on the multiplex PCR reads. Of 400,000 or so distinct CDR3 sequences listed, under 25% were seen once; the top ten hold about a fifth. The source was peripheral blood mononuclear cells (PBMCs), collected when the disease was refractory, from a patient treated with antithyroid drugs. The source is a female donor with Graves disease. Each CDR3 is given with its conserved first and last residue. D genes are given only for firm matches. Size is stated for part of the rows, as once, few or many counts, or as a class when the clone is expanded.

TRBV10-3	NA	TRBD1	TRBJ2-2	TGTGCCATCAGTGCGGGACAGGGGGCAGTGGCCGGGGAGCTGTTTTTT	CAISAGQGAVAGELFF
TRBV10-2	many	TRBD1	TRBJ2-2	TGCGCCAGCAGAGGGACAGGGGCGAGCACCGGGGAGCTGTTTTTT	CASRGTGASTGELFF
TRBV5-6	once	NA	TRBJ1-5	TGTGCCAGCAGCTTAGGCGCTCCAAATCAGCCCCAGCATTTT	CASSLGAPNQPQHF
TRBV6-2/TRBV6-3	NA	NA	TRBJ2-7	TGTGCCAGCAGCCTCGGACTCTTTTCCTACGAGCAGTACTTC	CASSLGLFSYEQYF
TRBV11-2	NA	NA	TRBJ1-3	TGTGCCAGCAGCGCGGCCACCACAAACACCATATATTTT	CASSAATTNTIYF
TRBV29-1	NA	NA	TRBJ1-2	TGCAGCGCCGCGACATCCCGAGATACCTATGGCTACACCTTC	CSAATSRDTYGYTF
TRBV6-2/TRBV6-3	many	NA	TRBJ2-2	TGTGCCAGCAGTCCTGATGGGGGCCCCAGGGTGTTCCAAACCTCGGGATACGGCACCGGGGAGCTGTTTTTT	CASSPDGGPRVFQTSGYGTGELFF
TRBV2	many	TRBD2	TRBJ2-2	TGTGCCAGCAGTGTGACTAGCGGGACGGGTACCGGGGAGCTGTTTTTT	CASSVTSGTGTGELFF
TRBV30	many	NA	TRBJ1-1	TGTGCCGCACAGGTCATAATGAACACTGAAGCTTTCTTT	CAAQVIMNTEAFF
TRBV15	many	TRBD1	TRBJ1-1	TGTGCCACCAGCAGGCCACAGGGGACGAACACTGAAGCTTTCTTT	CATSRPQGTNTEAFF
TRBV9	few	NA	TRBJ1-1	TGTGCCAGCAGCGTCGGGGGGGCAGGTGAAGCTTTCTTT	CASSVGGAGEAFF
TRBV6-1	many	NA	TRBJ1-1	TGTGCCAGCATTAACCCGAACACTGAAGCTTTCTTT	CASINPNTEAFF
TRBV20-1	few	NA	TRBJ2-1	TGCAGTGCTAGAGAGTTAGTCGACTACAATGAGCAGTTCTTC	CSARELVDYNEQFF
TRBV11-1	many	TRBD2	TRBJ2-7	TGTGCCAGCAGCTTGGGCGGGAGGGACGAGCAGTACTTC	CASSLGGRDEQYF
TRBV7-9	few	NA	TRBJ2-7	TGTGCCAGCTCAAAAGACTACGAGCAGTACTTC	CASSKDYEQYF
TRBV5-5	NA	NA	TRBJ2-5	TGTGCCAGCAGCTTGTGGGGGTCGGAGACCCAGTACTTC	CASSLWGSETQYF
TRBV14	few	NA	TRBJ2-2	TGTGCCAGCAGCCACACTGCCGGTCAGACGAACACCGGGGAGCTGTTTTTT	CASSHTAGQTNTGELFF
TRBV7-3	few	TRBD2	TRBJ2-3	TGTGCCAGCAGCTACGGACTAGCGGATAAGCAGTATTTT	CASSYGLADKQYF